The rows below give T cell receptor beta chains drawn from one sample of a study of cytomegalovirus exposure and HLA in healthy donors. Repertoires were generated with immunoSEQ multiplex PCR, while TCRdb's copy carries only in-frame clones and drops some. Among about 150,000 clones listed, approximately 90% were seen once. The sample taken for sequencing was PBMCs. Receptors were obtained from a young man in good health and CMV-seropositive. Each CDR3 is given with its conserved first and last residue. A D gene is named only where the DNA matches it firmly. The size entry is marked missing in some rows and otherwise reads once, few, many or a size class.

j_gene: TRBJ2-1; v_gene: TRBV6-4; d_gene: TRBD1; abundance: once; CDR3aa: CASSGTGDSYNEQFF; CDR3nt: TGTGCCAGCAGCGGTACAGGGGACTCCTACAATGAGCAGTTCTTC
j_gene: TRBJ2-7; v_gene: TRBV15; d_gene: -; abundance: -; CDR3aa: CATSRDNRQDPIMRYF; CDR3nt: TGTGCCACCAGCAGAGATAACAGACAGGACCCTATCATGCGGTACTTC
j_gene: TRBJ2-3; v_gene: TRBV7-8; d_gene: -; abundance: -; CDR3aa: CASIPRAGASSTDTQYF; CDR3nt: TGTGCCAGCATCCCACGGGCGGGCGCCTCCTCCACAGATACGCAGTATTTT
j_gene: TRBJ2-5; v_gene: TRBV11-2; d_gene: TRBD2; abundance: few; CDR3aa: CASSYQTSGRRRETQYF; CDR3nt: TGTGCCAGCAGCTACCAGACTAGCGGGAGACGGCGGGAGACCCAGTACTTC
j_gene: TRBJ2-7; v_gene: TRBV19; d_gene: TRBD2; abundance: -; CDR3aa: CASSRLAEPYEQYF; CDR3nt: TGTGCCAGTAGTAGACTAGCGGAGCCCTACGAGCAGTACTTC
j_gene: TRBJ2-3; v_gene: TRBV2; d_gene: TRBD2; abundance: -; CDR3aa: CASRTGIAGALSTDTQYF; CDR3nt: TGTGCCAGCAGGACGGGAATAGCGGGGGCCTTAAGCACAGATACGCAGTATTTT
j_gene: TRBJ1-1; v_gene: TRBV19; d_gene: TRBD1; abundance: few; CDR3aa: CASLTSGGREAFF; CDR3nt: TGTGCCAGTCTAACCTCAGGGGGCAGAGAAGCTTTCTTT
j_gene: TRBJ2-7; v_gene: TRBV6-6; d_gene: -; abundance: -; CDR3aa: CASSYSTAYEQYF; CDR3nt: TGTGCCAGCAGTTACTCCACAGCCTACGAGCAGTACTTC
j_gene: TRBJ1-4; v_gene: TRBV19; d_gene: TRBD1; abundance: -; CDR3aa: CASSTRDSFGTNEKLFF; CDR3nt: TGTGCCAGTAGTACTCGGGACAGTTTCGGGACTAATGAAAAACTGTTTTTT
j_gene: TRBJ1-1; v_gene: TRBV18; d_gene: -; abundance: -; CDR3aa: CASSPWEGPRFAFF; CDR3nt: TGTGCCAGCTCACCATGGGAGGGCCCTCGGTTCGCTTTCTTT
j_gene: TRBJ2-7; v_gene: TRBV19; d_gene: TRBD2; abundance: -; CDR3aa: CASSLLAGAYEQYF; CDR3nt: TGTGCCAGTAGTCTTCTAGCGGGAGCCTACGAGCAGTACTTC
j_gene: TRBJ1-2; v_gene: TRBV15; d_gene: -; abundance: -; CDR3aa: CATSSGGSLLGYTF; CDR3nt: TGTGCCACCAGCAGCGGAGGGTCTCTACTTGGCTACACCTTC
j_gene: TRBJ2-5; v_gene: TRBV29-1; d_gene: TRBD2; abundance: large; CDR3aa: CSVEDWGSGGDQETQYF; CDR3nt: TGCAGCGTTGAAGACTGGGGTAGCGGGGGGGACCAAGAGACCCAGTACTTC
j_gene: TRBJ1-4; v_gene: TRBV4-1; d_gene: -; abundance: -; CDR3aa: CASSQDPGINEKLFF; CDR3nt: TGCGCCAGCAGCCAAGATCCCGGGATTAATGAAAAACTGTTTTTT
j_gene: TRBJ1-2; v_gene: TRBV5-1; d_gene: -; abundance: -; CDR3aa: CASTPGGSYGYTF; CDR3nt: TGCGCCAGCACCCCCGGGGGGTCCTATGGCTACACCTTC
j_gene: TRBJ1-1; v_gene: TRBV7-3; d_gene: -; abundance: -; CDR3aa: CASSLLSGRNTEAFF; CDR3nt: TGTGCCAGCAGCTTGTTGTCTGGGAGGAACACTGAAGCTTTCTTT
j_gene: TRBJ1-6; v_gene: TRBV6-6; d_gene: -; abundance: -; CDR3aa: CASSLGGAANSPLHF; CDR3nt: TGTGCCAGCAGCTTAGGCGGGGCTGCTAATTCACCCCTCCACTTT
j_gene: TRBJ2-7; v_gene: TRBV5-4; d_gene: -; abundance: -; CDR3aa: CASSLESEGDEQYF; CDR3nt: TGTGCCAGCAGCTTGGAAAGTGAGGGAGACGAGCAGTACTTC
j_gene: TRBJ2-1; v_gene: TRBV27; d_gene: TRBD2; abundance: -; CDR3aa: CASSLISGLAPNEQFF; CDR3nt: TGTGCCAGCAGTCTAATCTCGGGACTAGCTCCCAATGAGCAGTTCTTC
j_gene: TRBJ2-7; v_gene: TRBV5-1; d_gene: TRBD2; abundance: -; CDR3aa: CASRVGGSYEQYF; CDR3nt: TGCGCCAGCAGAGTGGGGGGGTCCTACGAGCAGTACTTC
j_gene: TRBJ2-7; v_gene: TRBV7-8; d_gene: -; abundance: -; CDR3aa: CASSLGRASYEQYF; CDR3nt: TGTGCCAGCAGCTTGGGGCGTGCGTCCTACGAGCAGTACTTC
j_gene: TRBJ1-4; v_gene: TRBV7-6; d_gene: -; abundance: -; CDR3aa: CASSPRRLGNEKLFF; CDR3nt: TGTGCCAGCAGCCCCCGGAGGCTGGGGAATGAAAAACTGTTTTTT
j_gene: TRBJ2-7; v_gene: TRBV6-6; d_gene: TRBD2; abundance: -; CDR3aa: CASRPTSGRPLEQYF; CDR3nt: TGTGCCAGCAGACCGACTAGCGGGAGACCCCTCGAGCAGTACTTC
j_gene: TRBJ2-1; v_gene: TRBV5-6; d_gene: TRBD2; abundance: once; CDR3aa: CASSPGTSTHEQFF; CDR3nt: TGTGCCAGCAGCCCAGGGACTAGCACGCATGAGCAGTTCTTC
j_gene: TRBJ2-5; v_gene: TRBV2; d_gene: -; abundance: -; CDR3aa: CASSETGTHQGTQYF; CDR3nt: TGTGCCAGCAGTGAAACCGGGACTCACCAGGGGACCCAGTACTTC
j_gene: TRBJ2-1; v_gene: TRBV4-1; d_gene: TRBD1; abundance: -; CDR3aa: CASSRPGTGADNEQFF; CDR3nt: TGCGCCAGCAGCCGTCCCGGGACAGGGGCCGACAATGAGCAGTTCTTC
j_gene: TRBJ1-1; v_gene: TRBV5-8; d_gene: -; abundance: -; CDR3aa: CASRPTVIEGTEAFF; CDR3nt: TGTGCCAGCAGGCCTACAGTAATCGAGGGCACTGAAGCTTTCTTT
j_gene: TRBJ2-7; v_gene: TRBV5-1; d_gene: TRBD1; abundance: -; CDR3aa: CASSLAGTAWGYEQYF; CDR3nt: TGCGCCAGCAGCTTGGCCGGGACAGCGTGGGGTTACGAGCAGTACTTC
j_gene: TRBJ2-3; v_gene: TRBV28; d_gene: -; abundance: -; CDR3aa: CASSVDYTDTQYF; CDR3nt: TGTGCCAGCAGTGTCGACTACACAGATACGCAGTATTTT
j_gene: TRBJ1-5; v_gene: TRBV5-1; d_gene: TRBD1; abundance: -; CDR3aa: CASSPGQGNQPQHF; CDR3nt: TGCGCCAGCAGCCCTGGACAGGGAAATCAGCCCCAGCATTTT
j_gene: TRBJ2-1; v_gene: TRBV5-1; d_gene: TRBD2; abundance: -; CDR3aa: CASSGGGSEPPYNEQFF; CDR3nt: TGCGCCAGCAGCGGCGGGGGGTCCGAACCACCATACAATGAGCAGTTCTTC
j_gene: TRBJ1-4; v_gene: TRBV6-6; d_gene: TRBD1; abundance: -; CDR3aa: CAGGPGGTNEKLFF; CDR3nt: TGTGCCGGAGGTCCAGGGGGAACTAATGAAAAACTGTTTTTT
j_gene: TRBJ1-1; v_gene: TRBV7-9; d_gene: -; abundance: -; CDR3aa: CASSFIRDTEAFF; CDR3nt: TGTGCCAGCAGCTTCATCCGGGACACTGAAGCTTTCTTT
j_gene: TRBJ1-2; v_gene: TRBV6-1; d_gene: -; abundance: -; CDR3aa: CASSEIESYGYTF; CDR3nt: TGTGCCAGCAGTGAAATCGAGAGCTATGGCTACACCTTC
j_gene: TRBJ2-1; v_gene: TRBV5-5; d_gene: TRBD2; abundance: -; CDR3aa: CASSLVAGGLNEQFF; CDR3nt: TGTGCCAGCAGCTTGGTAGCGGGAGGACTCAATGAGCAGTTCTTC
j_gene: TRBJ1-1; v_gene: TRBV18; d_gene: -; abundance: -; CDR3aa: CASSPRRESTEAFF; CDR3nt: TGTGCCAGCTCACCACGGAGGGAATCCACTGAAGCTTTCTTT
j_gene: TRBJ2-1; v_gene: TRBV6-1; d_gene: TRBD1; abundance: -; CDR3aa: CASLGQGDNEQFF; CDR3nt: TGTGCCAGCCTGGGACAGGGAGACAATGAGCAGTTCTTC
j_gene: TRBJ1-5; v_gene: TRBV28; d_gene: -; abundance: -; CDR3aa: CASTQGNQPQHF; CDR3nt: TGTGCCAGCACCCAGGGCAATCAGCCCCAGCATTTT
j_gene: TRBJ2-1; v_gene: TRBV7-9; d_gene: -; abundance: -; CDR3aa: CASSLAGGPNEQFF; CDR3nt: TGTGCCAGCAGCTTAGCGGGGGGGCCGAATGAGCAGTTCTTC
j_gene: TRBJ2-7; v_gene: TRBV25-1; d_gene: -; abundance: -; CDR3aa: CAVAGRFPYEQYF; CDR3nt: TGTGCCGTCGCGGGGAGGTTCCCCTACGAGCAGTACTTC
j_gene: TRBJ1-1; v_gene: TRBV6-1; d_gene: -; abundance: -; CDR3aa: CASSVQENTEAFF; CDR3nt: TGTGCCAGCAGTGTACAGGAGAACACTGAAGCTTTCTTT
j_gene: TRBJ2-1; v_gene: TRBV6-6; d_gene: TRBD1; abundance: -; CDR3aa: CASSYRTGGSGNEQFF; CDR3nt: TGTGCCAGCAGTTACAGGACAGGGGGGAGTGGTAATGAGCAGTTCTTC
j_gene: TRBJ2-3; v_gene: TRBV6-1; d_gene: TRBD2; abundance: -; CDR3aa: CATAGGPDTQYF; CDR3nt: TGTGCCACCGCGGGGGGGCCAGATACGCAGTATTTT
j_gene: TRBJ1-5; v_gene: TRBV6-1; d_gene: TRBD1; abundance: -; CDR3aa: CASSARTGGQPQHF; CDR3nt: TGTGCCAGCAGTGCAAGGACAGGGGGTCAGCCCCAGCATTTT
j_gene: TRBJ2-2; v_gene: TRBV5-1; d_gene: TRBD2; abundance: -; CDR3aa: CASKGLQNTGELFF; CDR3nt: TGCGCCAGCAAGGGACTACAGAACACCGGGGAGCTGTTTTTT
j_gene: TRBJ1-1; v_gene: TRBV9; d_gene: TRBD1; abundance: -; CDR3aa: CASSAGTGDTEAFF; CDR3nt: TGTGCCAGCAGCGCTGGGACAGGGGACACTGAAGCTTTCTTT
j_gene: TRBJ1-4; v_gene: TRBV6-5; d_gene: TRBD1; abundance: -; CDR3aa: CASSSGQGRNEKLFF; CDR3nt: TGTGCCAGCAGTTCGGGACAGGGAAGAAATGAAAAACTGTTTTTT
j_gene: TRBJ2-7; v_gene: TRBV7-9; d_gene: TRBD1; abundance: -; CDR3aa: CASSLGTGGIDEQYF; CDR3nt: TGTGCCAGCAGCTTAGGGACAGGGGGAATTGACGAGCAGTACTTC
j_gene: TRBJ1-4; v_gene: TRBV10-3; d_gene: -; abundance: -; CDR3aa: CAISKPGEGEKLFF; CDR3nt: TGTGCCATCAGCAAACCGGGGGAAGGGGAAAAACTGTTTTTT
j_gene: TRBJ2-7; v_gene: TRBV29-1; d_gene: -; abundance: once; CDR3aa: CSVEIATSSYEQYF; CDR3nt: TGCAGCGTTGAAATAGCGACTAGCTCCTACGAGCAGTACTTC
j_gene: TRBJ2-7; v_gene: TRBV6-5; d_gene: TRBD2; abundance: -; CDR3aa: CASSSGLAGYEQYF; CDR3nt: TGTGCCAGCAGTTCCGGACTAGCGGGGTACGAGCAGTACTTC
j_gene: TRBJ1-1; v_gene: TRBV18; d_gene: TRBD1; abundance: few; CDR3aa: CASSPGGQGNTEAFF; CDR3nt: TGTGCCAGCTCACCCGGGGGACAGGGAAACACTGAAGCTTTCTTT
j_gene: TRBJ2-7; v_gene: TRBV14; d_gene: TRBD2; abundance: once; CDR3aa: CASSQDGLAGFEQYF; CDR3nt: TGTGCCAGCAGCCAAGATGGACTAGCGGGATTCGAGCAGTACTTC